The 27 T cell receptor beta chains presented below share a single source sample, sequenced in a study of blood T cell repertoires in COVID-19. Measured with immunoSEQ multiplex PCR; TCRdb has only the in-frame clones, and not every one. The table has about 120,000 clones, over 60% seen once. Material for sequencing was peripheral blood. The receptors come from a man between 40 and 49 years old with active or convalescent COVID-19.

The chain uses TRBV9 and TRBJ2-7; 11 bases are shared with TRBD1. The CDR3 runs 13 residues. J lost 6 bases, V lost 3 bases, and 2 bases had no gene match. Germline values: CDR1 SGDLS, CDR2 YYNGEE. Written as DNA, the CDR3 is TGTGCCAGCAGCGCGGGGACAGGGGGCGAGCAGTACTTC. This encodes CASSAGTGGEQYF.

The chain carries TRBV6-1 and TRBJ1-3; D gene uncertain. This CDR3 has 14 amino acids. Germline V lookup: CDR1 MNHNS, CDR2 SASEGT. Trimming stripped 6 bases from V and 2 bases from J, with 11 bases between. The CDR3 sequence is CASSHGSAGNTIYF. The CDR3 nucleotides read TGTGCCAGCAGCCACGGGTCGGCTGGAAACACCATATATTTT.

The rearrangement links TRBV20-1 to TRBJ1-6, with a weak D call TRBD1 (6 bases). The CDR3 has 15 amino acids. V lost 3 bases, J lost 0 bases, and 9 bases lay in between. CDR1 is DFQATT and CDR2 is SNEGSKA in the germline V gene (reference sequence). The CDR3 region is CSASGQSSYNSPLHF. The CDR3 region has the DNA TGCAGTGCTAGTGGACAGAGCTCCTATAATTCACCCCTCCACTTT.

This clone has ten or more counts. This chain connects TRBV5-4 to TRBJ1-1; D not certain. Germline values: CDR1 SGHNT, CDR2 YYREEE (reference sequence). Trimming took off 4 bases at V and 6 bases at J, with 16 bases between the two ends. The CDR3 covers 14 residues. DNA of the CDR3: TGTGCCAGCAGCCCTATTAGCGCTGGGGCTGAAGCTTTCTTT. This encodes CASSPISAGAEAFF.

V and J are TRBV7-9 and TRBJ1-5; no reliable D call. V lost 5 bases, J lost 0 bases, and 11 bases lay in between. This CDR3 has 15 amino acids. Germline V lookup: CDR1 SEHNR, CDR2 FQNEAQ (reference sequence). The CDR3 coding sequence is TGTGCCAGCAGCAAAGAAACTAATAGCAATCAGCCCCAGCATTTT. It is translated as CASSKETNSNQPQHF.

The CDR3 loop reads CSVPDRASPYEQYF. In DNA, the CDR3 is TGCAGCGTCCCGGACAGGGCCAGCCCCTACGAGCAGTACTTC. V usage is TRBV29-1 and J usage is TRBJ2-7, with 8 bases identical to TRBD1. Trimming at V came to 6 bases and at J to 2 bases, leaving 9 bases not matched to a gene. Germline V gives CDR1 SQVTM, CDR2 ANQGSEA. This CDR3 region has 14 residues.

The J gene is TRBJ2-5, the V gene TRBV5-1, with 7 bases aligning to TRBD1. Germline values: CDR1 SGHRS, CDR2 YFSETQ. The junction had 10 bases not matched to a gene; V was cut back by 4 bases and J by 1 base. This CDR3 comprises 16 residues. As DNA, the CDR3 is TGCGCCAGCAGCCAGGGACAGTTAATTTCCCAAGAGACCCAGTACTTC. Its protein product is CASSQGQLISQETQYF.

This chain uses TRBV24-1 with TRBJ2-4, with a tentative D call TRBD1 (5 bases). Trimming pared 4 bases from V and 0 bases from J, leaving 9 bases between. The CDR3 runs 15 residues. Looked up from germline, CDR1 is KGHDR and CDR2 is SFDVKD. In DNA form, the CDR3 reads TGTGCCACCAGTGACTCCAGGGAAGCCAAAAACATTCAGTACTTC. It specifies CATSDSREAKNIQYF.

This chain links TRBV11-2 with TRBJ1-2; 7 bases fit TRBD1. Trimming cost V 7 bases and J 1 base; bases outside gene matches: 9. Germline CDR1 reads SGHAT; CDR2 reads FQNNGV. The CDR3 covers 15 residues. CDR3 nucleotide sequence: TGTGCCAGCACCCCCGGGACAGAGCTTAACTATGGCTACACCTTC. This sequence encodes CASTPGTELNYGYTF.

The chain joins TRBV7-9 to TRBJ1-6; no definite D call. Trimming removed 2 bases at V and 7 bases at J, with 9 bases between. This CDR3 comprises 14 residues. Germline CDR1 SEHNR, CDR2 FQNEAQ (reference sequence). The DNA for the CDR3 is TGTGCCAGCAGCTTAACAGAGGGCAATTCACCCCTCCACTTT. Protein sequence: CASSLTEGNSPLHF.

The chain is built from TRBV24-1 and TRBJ1-5; TRBD1 matches 8 bases. Germline trimming cut 3 bases from V and 2 bases from J; bases unmatched to any gene: 5. Looked up from germline, CDR1 is KGHDR and CDR2 is SFDVKD. The CDR3 consists of 16 residues. The CDR3 protein is CATSDPGQGGNQPQHF. The CDR3 DNA is TGTGCCACCAGTGATCCTGGACAGGGTGGCAATCAGCCCCAGCATTTT.

The J gene is TRBJ2-1, the V gene TRBV24-1; perhaps TRBD2 as D (5 bases). In germline, CDR1 is KGHDR, CDR2 SFDVKD. The CDR3 runs to 14 residues. Trimming took off 9 bases at V and 1 base at J, with 12 bases between the two ends. CDR3 bases: TGTGCCACCCGAAGCGGACCTTCCTACAATGAGCAGTTCTTC. It encodes CATRSGPSYNEQFF.

V gene TRBV12-5 combines with J gene TRBJ2-7; 9 nucleotides agree with TRBD1. This CDR3 is 16 amino acids long. The germline gives CDR1 LGHNT, CDR2 FRNRAP. V gave up 4 bases and J gave up 5 bases; unmatched junction bases: 12. The CDR3 protein is CASGSPRDRVSDEQYF. The CDR3 nucleotides are TGTGCTAGTGGTTCCCCCCGGGACAGGGTTTCAGACGAGCAGTACTTC. Filled out from reference TRBV12-5 and TRBJ2-7, the complete variable domain reads DARVTQTPRHKVTEMGQEVTMRCQPILGHNTVFWYRQTMMQGLELLAYFRNRAPLDDSGMPKDRFSAEMPDATLATLKIQPSEPRDSAVYFCASGSPRDRVSDEQYFGPGTRLTVT.

The rearrangement links TRBV5-1 to TRBJ1-2; D might be TRBD1 (6 bases). V was shortened by 2 bases and J by 6 bases, with 20 bases between the two germline ends. CDR1 is SGHRS and CDR2 is YFSETQ in the germline V gene. The CDR3 sequence is 16 residues long. The CDR3 nucleotides read TGCGCCAGCAGCTTTAATCAACCGGGGGGCGCCGATGGCTACACCTTC. Its protein product is CASSFNQPGGADGYTF.

This chain connects TRBV19 to TRBJ1-5; TRBD1 matches 8 bases. CDR3 length: 16 residues. The germline CDR1 and CDR2 sequences are LNHDA and SQIVND (reference sequence). V gave up 3 bases and J gave up 5 bases; unmatched junction bases: 9. In DNA form, the CDR3 reads TGTGCCAGTAGTATCAAAGCCGACAGGGGATATCAGCCCCAGCATTTT. As protein: CASSIKADRGYQPQHF.

This chain joins TRBV12-3 or TRBV12-4 and TRBJ1-1, with 7 bases aligning to TRBD1. This CDR3 is built from 11 residues. Trimming took 5 bases from V and 10 from J; bases not matched to a gene: 4. CDR3 amino acids: CASSPRQGAFF. The CDR3 nucleotides read TGTGCCAGCAGTCCGAGACAGGGAGCTTTCTTT.

The gene calls are TRBV19 and TRBJ2-5, with TRBD1 matching over 8 bases. V lost 9 bases and J lost 6; bases outside the gene matches: 6. This CDR3 is 12 amino acids long. Germline V gene sequence: CDR1 LNHDA, CDR2 SQIVND (reference sequence). CDR3 in amino acids: CASQGAQKTQYF. The CDR3 coding sequence is TGTGCCAGCCAGGGGGCGCAGAAGACCCAGTACTTC.

This clone was observed a few times. V gene TRBV30 combines with J gene TRBJ2-6; TRBD1 aligns across 7 bases. The CDR3 covers 18 residues. V lost 2 bases and J lost 4; bases outside the gene matches: 14. The germline gives CDR1 GTSNPN, CDR2 SVGIG (reference sequence). CDR3 sequence reads: CAWSTRTGPLLGANVLTF. The DNA of the CDR3 is TGTGCCTGGAGTACACGGACAGGACCCCTTTTGGGGGCCAACGTCCTGACTTTC.

This rearrangement joins TRBV4-1 to TRBJ2-1, with TRBD1 matching over 9 bases. Trimming took 2 bases from V and 8 from J; bases not matched to a gene: 10. Germline values: CDR1 MGHRA, CDR2 YSYEKL. This CDR3 has 16 amino acids. Here the CDR3 reads CASSQFTGGGRDEQFF. CDR3 in DNA: TGCGCCAGCAGCCAATTTACAGGGGGCGGTCGGGATGAGCAGTTCTTC.

The CDR3 DNA sequence: TGTGCCAGCTCAGGTGGACAGGGCACTGAAGCTTTCTTT. Translated: CASSGGQGTEAFF. The chain is built from TRBV18 and TRBJ1-1; 8 bases line up with TRBD1. This CDR3 is built from 13 residues. V gave up 5 bases and J gave up 4 bases; unmatched junction bases: 3. Per the germline V gene, CDR1 is KGHSH and CDR2 is LQKENI. Complete variable domain (other parts from reference TRBV18 and TRBJ1-1): NAGVMQNPRHLVRRRGQEARLRCSPMKGHSHVYWYRQLPEEGLKFMVYLQKENIIDESGMPKERFSAEFPKEGPSILRIQQVVRGDSAAYFCASSGGQGTEAFFGQGTRLTVV.

The genes are TRBV23-1 and TRBJ1-6; D gene ambiguous. TRBV23-1 is given ORF status, its function remaining uncertain. This CDR3 comprises 14 residues. Trimming removed 4 bases from V and 3 bases from J, with 7 bases in between. The CDR3 nucleotides read TGCGCCAGCAGTCGGCAGATCTATAATTCACCCCTCCACTTT. Its translation is CASSRQIYNSPLHF.

This chain joins TRBV6-1 and TRBJ1-5; D is ambiguous. CDR3 length: 13 residues. In germline, CDR1 is MNHNS, CDR2 SASEGT. Between the trimmed V and J ends, which lost 2 bases and 9 bases, there was a span of 11 bases. The CDR3 bases are TGTGCCAGCAGTGAAACTCGGTACAGGCCCCAGCATTTT. This sequence encodes CASSETRYRPQHF.

The V call is TRBV15, the J call TRBJ2-3; 8 nucleotides align to TRBD1. Per the germline V gene, CDR1 is LNHNV and CDR2 is YYDKDF (reference sequence). Trimming cost V 3 bases and J 0 bases; bases outside gene matches: 5. This CDR3 is built from 16 residues. CDR3 nucleotide sequence: TGTGCCACCAGCAGGGTCGGACAGGGCAGCACAGATACGCAGTATTTT. The encoded protein is CATSRVGQGSTDTQYF.

The gene calls are TRBV9 and TRBJ2-2; D might be TRBD2 (5 bases). The V end lost 3 bases, the J end lost 8 bases, and 14 bases lay between the germline ends. The CDR3 has 14 residues. Germline values: CDR1 SGDLS, CDR2 YYNGEE. In DNA form, the CDR3 reads TGTGCCAGCAGCGGAGAGGTGGAGGCGGGGGAGCTGTTTTTT. This encodes CASSGEVEAGELFF.

The chain is built from TRBV28 and TRBJ1-5, with D possibly matching TRBD1 (5 bases). The CDR3 is 17 residues long. Germline values: CDR1 MDHEN, CDR2 SYDVKM. The V end lost 7 bases, the J end lost 2 bases, and 21 bases lay between the germline ends. The CDR3: CASNPMDYFRGNQPQHF. The CDR3 bases are TGTGCCAGCAATCCTATGGACTATTTCAGGGGCAATCAGCCCCAGCATTTT.

The chain joins TRBV6-5 to TRBJ1-1; D gene uncertain. There are 13 residues in the CDR3. Trimming left V 2 bases short and J 11 bases short, with 15 bases between. CDR1 and CDR2 from the germline V gene are MNHEY and SVGAGI. CDR3 residues: CASSYRASGSAFF. The CDR3 DNA reads as TGTGCCAGCAGTTACCGGGCATCTGGGAGCGCTTTCTTT.

This clone was recorded once. V gene TRBV9 combines with J gene TRBJ1-3, with D perhaps TRBD1 (5 bases). Deletions cut 4 bases from V and 0 bases from J, with 20 bases between. In germline, CDR1 is SGDLS, CDR2 YYNGEE. CDR3 length equals 18 residues. The chain's CDR3 is CASSPRLGGKSSGNTIYF. DNA of the CDR3: TGTGCCAGCAGCCCCCGGTTGGGGGGTAAGAGCTCTGGAAACACCATATATTTT.